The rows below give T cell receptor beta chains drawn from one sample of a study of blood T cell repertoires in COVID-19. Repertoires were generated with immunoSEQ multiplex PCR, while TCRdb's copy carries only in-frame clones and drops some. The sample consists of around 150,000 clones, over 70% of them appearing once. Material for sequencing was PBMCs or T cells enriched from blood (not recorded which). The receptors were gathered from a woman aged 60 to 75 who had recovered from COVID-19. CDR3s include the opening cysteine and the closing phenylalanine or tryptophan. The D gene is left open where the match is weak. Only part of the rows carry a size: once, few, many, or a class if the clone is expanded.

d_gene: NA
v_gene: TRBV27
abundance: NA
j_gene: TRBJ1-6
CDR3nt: TGTGCCAGCAGTTTATCGGCCCCGCGGGAGGTCAATAATTCACCCCTCCACTTT
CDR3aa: CASSLSAPREVNNSPLHF

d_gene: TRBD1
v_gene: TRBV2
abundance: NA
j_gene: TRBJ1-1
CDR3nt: TGTGCCAGCAGTGGGGACAGCCCAAATCGGGAAGCTTTCTTT
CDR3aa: CASSGDSPNREAFF

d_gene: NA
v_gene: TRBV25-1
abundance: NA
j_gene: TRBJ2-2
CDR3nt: TGTGCCAGCAGTGGGCAGGAGGACACCGGGGAGCTGTTTTTT
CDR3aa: CASSGQEDTGELFF

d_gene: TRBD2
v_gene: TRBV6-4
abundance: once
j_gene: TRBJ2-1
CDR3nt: TGTGCCAGCAGCGGGACTAGCGGGGGGCTGGACGAGCAGTTCTTC
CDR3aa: CASSGTSGGLDEQFF

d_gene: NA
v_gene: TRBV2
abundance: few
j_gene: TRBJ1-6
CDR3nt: TGTGCCAGCACTAGGGGATCAGGTTCACCCCTCCACTTT
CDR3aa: CASTRGSGSPLHF

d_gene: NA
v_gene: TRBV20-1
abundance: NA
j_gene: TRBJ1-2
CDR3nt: TGCAGTGCCGCCCCCAGGGATGGCTACACCTTC
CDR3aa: CSAAPRDGYTF

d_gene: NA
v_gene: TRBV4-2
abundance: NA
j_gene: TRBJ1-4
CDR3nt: TGTGCCAGCACCCAGGGGCAGGGGCTCTCGAATGAAAAACTGTTTTTT
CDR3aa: CASTQGQGLSNEKLFF

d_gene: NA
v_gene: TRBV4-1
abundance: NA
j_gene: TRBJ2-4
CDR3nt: TGCGCCAGCAGCCAAGACCCGAGAGTACAGGCTGTGGCCATTCAGTACTTC
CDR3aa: CASSQDPRVQAVAIQYF

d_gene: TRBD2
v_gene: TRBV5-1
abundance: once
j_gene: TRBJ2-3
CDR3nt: TGCGCCAGCAGCTTGGAACTAGCGGGAGTTGGGTCAGATACGCAGTATTTT
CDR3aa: CASSLELAGVGSDTQYF

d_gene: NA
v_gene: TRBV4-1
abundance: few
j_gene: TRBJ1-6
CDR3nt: TGCGCCAGCAGCCAAGTGGGGGACACACATTCACCCCTCCACTTT
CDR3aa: CASSQVGDTHSPLHF

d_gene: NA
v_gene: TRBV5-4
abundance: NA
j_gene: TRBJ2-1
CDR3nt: TGTGCCAGCAGGGTTAAACAGAGCTCCTACAATGAGCAGTTCTTC
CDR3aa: CASRVKQSSYNEQFF

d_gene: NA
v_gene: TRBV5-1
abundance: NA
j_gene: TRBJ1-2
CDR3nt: TGCGCCAGCGGTCCAGGGGACTATGGCTACACCTTC
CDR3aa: CASGPGDYGYTF

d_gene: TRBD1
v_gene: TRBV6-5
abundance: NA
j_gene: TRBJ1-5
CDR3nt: TGTGCCAGCAGAACAGGGGCTCAGCCCCAGCATTTT
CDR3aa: CASRTGAQPQHF

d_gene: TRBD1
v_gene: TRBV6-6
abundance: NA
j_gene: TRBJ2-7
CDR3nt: TGTGCCAGCAGTTACTCGTGGACAGGGAGCTCCTACGAGCAGTACTTC
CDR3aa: CASSYSWTGSSYEQYF

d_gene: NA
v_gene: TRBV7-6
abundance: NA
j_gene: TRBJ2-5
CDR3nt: TGTGCCAGCAGCCCCGTGGGCGCATTAGGTGGGGAGACCCAGTACTTC
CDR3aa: CASSPVGALGGETQYF

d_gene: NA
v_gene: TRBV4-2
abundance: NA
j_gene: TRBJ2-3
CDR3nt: TGTGCCAGCAGCCAAGAGGAGTCGAGGGAGACGCAGTATTTT
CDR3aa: CASSQEESRETQYF

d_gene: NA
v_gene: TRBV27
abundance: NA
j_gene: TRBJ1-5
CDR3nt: TGTGCCAGCAGTTCCCGGGAGGATCAGCCCCAGCATTTT
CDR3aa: CASSSREDQPQHF

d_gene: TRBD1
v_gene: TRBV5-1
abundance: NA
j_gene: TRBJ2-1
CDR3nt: TGCGCCAGCAGCGCGACAGGGGAAGAGCAGTTCTTC
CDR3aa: CASSATGEEQFF

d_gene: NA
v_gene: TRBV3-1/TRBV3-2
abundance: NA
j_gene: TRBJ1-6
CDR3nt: TGTGCCAGCAGCCAAGGGACACCTTCACCCCTCCACTTT
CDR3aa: CASSQGTPSPLHF

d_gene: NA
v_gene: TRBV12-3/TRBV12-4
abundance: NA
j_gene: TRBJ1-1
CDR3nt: TGTGCCAGCACCCTTAGAGAGGGCACTGAAGCTTTCTTT
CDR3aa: CASTLREGTEAFF

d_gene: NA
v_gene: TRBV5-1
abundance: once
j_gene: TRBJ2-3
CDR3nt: TGCGCCAGCAGCTTGTATAGGGGGAACACAGATACGCAGTATTTT
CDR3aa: CASSLYRGNTDTQYF

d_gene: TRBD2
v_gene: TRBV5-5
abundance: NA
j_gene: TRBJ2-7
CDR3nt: TGTGCCAGCAGCACCTTAGCGGGAGGTTCCTACGAGCAGTACTTC
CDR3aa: CASSTLAGGSYEQYF

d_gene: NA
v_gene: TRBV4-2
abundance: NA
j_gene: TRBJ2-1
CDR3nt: TGTGCCAGCAGCCAAGGGGCTTTCTCCTACAATGAGCAGTTCTTC
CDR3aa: CASSQGAFSYNEQFF

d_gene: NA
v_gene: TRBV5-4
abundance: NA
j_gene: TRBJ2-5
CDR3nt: TGTGCCAGCAGCGGCCCAACAGAGACCCAAGAGACCCAGTACTTC
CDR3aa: CASSGPTETQETQYF

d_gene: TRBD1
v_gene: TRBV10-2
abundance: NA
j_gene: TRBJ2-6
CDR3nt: TGCGCCAGCAGGGAGGACAGGGGGTCCGGGGCCAACGTCCTGACTTTC
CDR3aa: CASREDRGSGANVLTF

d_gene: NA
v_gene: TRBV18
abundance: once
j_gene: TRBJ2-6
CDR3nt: TGTGCCAGCTCACCTATGCAGGGGACCCCTGGGGCCAACGTCCTGACTTTC
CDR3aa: CASSPMQGTPGANVLTF

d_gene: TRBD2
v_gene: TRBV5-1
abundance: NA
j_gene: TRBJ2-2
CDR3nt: TGCGCCAGCAGCTTGGGAGGGACTAGATCCGGCACCGGGGAGCTGTTTTTT
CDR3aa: CASSLGGTRSGTGELFF

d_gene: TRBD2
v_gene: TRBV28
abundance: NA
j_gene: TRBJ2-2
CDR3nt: TGTGCCAGCAGTCCAGGACTAGCCACCACCGGGGAGCTGTTTTTT
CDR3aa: CASSPGLATTGELFF

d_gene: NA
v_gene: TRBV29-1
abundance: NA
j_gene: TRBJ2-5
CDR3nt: TGCAGCGTTTCTTCCCCGGGGAGGGAGACCCAGTACTTC
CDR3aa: CSVSSPGRETQYF

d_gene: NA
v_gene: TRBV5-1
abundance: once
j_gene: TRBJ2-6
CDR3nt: TGCGCCAGCAGCTTTACCGGGACACTTTTTAGATCTGGGGCCAACGTCCTGACTTTC
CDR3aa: CASSFTGTLFRSGANVLTF

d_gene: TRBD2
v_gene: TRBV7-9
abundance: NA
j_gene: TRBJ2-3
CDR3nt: TGTGCCAGCAGCTCGACTAGCGGGGGATATTCAGATACGCAGTATTTT
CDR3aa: CASSSTSGGYSDTQYF

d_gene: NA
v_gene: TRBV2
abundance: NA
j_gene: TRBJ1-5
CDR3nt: TGTGCCAGCATGGAGGATAGCAATCAGCCCCAGCATTTT
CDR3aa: CASMEDSNQPQHF

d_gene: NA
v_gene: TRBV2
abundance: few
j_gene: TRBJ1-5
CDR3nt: TGTGCCAGCAGACTTTCGAATCAGCCCCAGCATTTT
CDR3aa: CASRLSNQPQHF

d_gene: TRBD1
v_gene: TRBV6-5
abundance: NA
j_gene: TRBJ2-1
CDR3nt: TGTGCCAGCAAGCTCGACAGGGTTCAAACCAATGAGCAGTTCTTC
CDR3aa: CASKLDRVQTNEQFF

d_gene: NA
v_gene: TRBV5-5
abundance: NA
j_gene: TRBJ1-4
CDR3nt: TGTGCCAGCAGCTTGGGCCCCACAGGAGTAGGTGAAAAACTGTTTTTT
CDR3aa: CASSLGPTGVGEKLFF

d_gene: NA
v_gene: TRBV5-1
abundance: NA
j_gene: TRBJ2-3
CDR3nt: TGCGCCAGCAGCGGACTCCCATCGGCAGATACGCAGTATTTT
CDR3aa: CASSGLPSADTQYF

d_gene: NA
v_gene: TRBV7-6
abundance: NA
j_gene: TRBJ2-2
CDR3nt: TGTGCCAGCACCCCCTTGGGGCAGGGGACCGGGGAGCTGTTTTTT
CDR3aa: CASTPLGQGTGELFF

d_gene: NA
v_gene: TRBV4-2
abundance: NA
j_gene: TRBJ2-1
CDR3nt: TGTGCCAGCAGCCAAGGAGGGAGCAATGAGCAGTTCTTC
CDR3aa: CASSQGGSNEQFF

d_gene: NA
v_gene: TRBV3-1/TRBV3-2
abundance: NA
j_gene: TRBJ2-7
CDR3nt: TGTGCCAGCAGCCAAGCGGGACATTATTCCTACGAGCAGTACTTC
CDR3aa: CASSQAGHYSYEQYF

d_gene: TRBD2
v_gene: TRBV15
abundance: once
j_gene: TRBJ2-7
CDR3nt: TGTGCCACCAGCAGAGATAGATTTGCTAGCGGGACCCACGAGCAGTACTTC
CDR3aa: CATSRDRFASGTHEQYF